The TCR beta chain described here comes from a study of shared clonotypes between healthy human individuals. In the study's own analysis: With immunoSEQ giving junction-only sequences and no quality scores, filtering differed. Sequenced by immunoSEQ multiplex PCR; TCRdb stores in-frame clones only, minus some. That table supplies the V and J calls and clone size; D and trimming were determined from the DNA. The table lists 950,000 to 1,100,000 clones, around 76% of them singletons. The CDR3 sequence is 13 residues long. The germline gives CDR1 GTSNPN, CDR2 SVGIG (reference sequence). V was trimmed by 5 bases and J by 0 bases, leaving 8 bases between them.

The receptor was derived from a young man in good health. The genes are TRBV30 and TRBJ2-1; no reliable D call. Sequenced material: memory CD4+ T cells sorted from blood. Documented subset: CD45RA-negative fraction. The CDR3 spells CAWSSNSYNEQFF. The CDR3 nucleotides read TGTGCCTGGTCCTCCAACTCCTACAATGAGCAGTTCTTC.